The T cell receptor beta chain under discussion was sequenced for a study of naive and memory T cell subsets. The table lists this clonotype with many counts. The antigen is not known. Regarding the study as a whole: Clonotypes are single alpha or beta chains, not paired receptors. Naive repertoires, especially CD8, held a few larger clonotypes, possibly memory cells re-expressing CD45RA.

The beta constant-region primer was an equimolar mix of two oligonucleotides covering TRBC1 and TRBC2. A 12-nucleotide UMI and the SP2 primer were added to the cDNA 3' end by oligonucleotide ligation. TCRdb processed the UMI-ligation and nested PCR reads anew with MiXCR; each CDR3 protein has one entry. This table has roughly 140,000 distinct CDR3 sequences, over 15% appearing once. Germline V gives CDR1 SQVTM, CDR2 ANQGSEA. The V and J ends lost 3 bases and 10 bases respectively, with 8 bases between them. This CDR3 has 10 amino acids. The material sequenced was naive CD4+ T cells from blood. The chain has TRBV29-1 and TRBJ2-3, with D perhaps matching TRBD1 or TRBD2 (5 bases each). The TCR originated in a human donor in good health. The CDR3, as DNA: TGCAGCGTTGAGCCGGGGCCGCAGTATTTT. This encodes CSVEPGPQYF.